This TCR beta chain emerged from a study of cytomegalovirus exposure and HLA in healthy donors. 60 Vbeta and 13 Jbeta primers were used in PCR. The table came from immunoSEQ multiplex PCR; TCRdb's copy has only in-frame clones and leaves some out. The sample lists about 190,000 clones, about 80% occurring once. Donors were ostensibly healthy at sampling, although undocumented immune exposures were probable. Germline lookup yields CDR1 SEHNR and CDR2 FQNEAQ (reference sequence). CDR3 size: 16 residues. V was cut by 5 bases and J by 0 bases, with 13 bases left in between. Study results and limitations: Associated with HLA alleles at 0.05 false discovery rate in a later analysis were around 17,000 TCR beta sequences. A later analysis linked a missense variant in DCLRE1C to the trimming of TCR beta V and J genes.

Worth noting for this clone: The antigen is undetermined.

Source material: PBMCs. This sequence originates from a woman younger than 45 in good health and CMV-seronegative. The chain carries TRBV7-9 and TRBJ1-4; D is undetermined. Written as DNA, the CDR3 is TGTGCCAGCAGCCCGCTCAACAGTGCAACTAATGAAAAACTGTTTTTT. This sequence encodes CASSPLNSATNEKLFF.